Below, 17 T cell receptor beta chains from the same sample are listed, as sequenced in a study of cytomegalovirus exposure and HLA in healthy donors. Clones were sequenced by immunoSEQ multiplex PCR, and TCRdb holds only the in-frame ones, with some missing. The repertoire consists of around 150,000 clones, with approximately 84% occurring once and the leading ten covering roughly 30%. The sample was PBMCs. All receptors derive from a young man in good health and CMV-seropositive.

The chain combines TRBV19 with TRBJ1-5; TRBD1 might be the D (5 bases). V lost 3 bases, J lost 1 base, and 10 bases lay in between. Germline CDR1 reads LNHDA; CDR2 reads SQIVND (reference sequence). This CDR3 spans 15 amino acids. The CDR3 sequence: CASSIWGFSNQPQHF. In DNA, the CDR3 is TGTGCCAGTAGTATCTGGGGCTTCAGCAATCAGCCCCAGCATTTT.

The rearrangement joins TRBV29-1 to TRBJ1-1; D is undetermined. From germline, CDR1 is SQVTM and CDR2 ANQGSEA. The CDR3 spans 11 residues. V shed 5 bases and J shed 10 bases, with 14 bases lying between them. The CDR3, as DNA: TGCAGCGTTAGATGGAGTTCGTCAGCTTTCTTT. It encodes CSVRWSSSAFF. The full variable domain, in which reference TRBV29-1 and TRBJ1-1 provide the parts outside the CDR3, is SAVISQKPSRDICQRGTSLTIQCQVDSQVTMMFWYRQQPGQSLTLIATANQGSEATYESGFVIDKFPISRPNLTFSTLTVSNMSPEDSSIYLCSVRWSSSAFFGQGTRLTVV.

V gene TRBV4-3 combines with J gene TRBJ2-3; unclear D gene. V gave up 0 bases and J gave up 2 bases, with 9 bases separating them. The germline V gene encodes CDR1 LGHNA and CDR2 YSLEER. The CDR3 is 15 residues long. CDR3 sequence reads: CASSQDGGYTDTQYF. In DNA form, the CDR3 reads TGCGCCAGCAGCCAAGATGGCGGTTACACAGATACGCAGTATTTT.

The chain joins TRBV2 to TRBJ2-3; tentatively, D is TRBD2 (6 bases). The germline CDR1 and CDR2 sequences are SNHLY and FYNNEI. The CDR3 is 15 amino acids. Trimming took off 4 bases at V and 5 bases at J, with 16 bases between the two ends. This CDR3 reads CASSGNRPGVDTQYF. The CDR3 DNA reads as TGTGCCAGCAGTGGGAACCGCCCGGGGGTAGATACGCAGTATTTT.

This chain joins TRBV7-6 and TRBJ2-7; 13 nucleotides line up with TRBD2. The germline CDR1 and CDR2 sequences are SGHVS and FNYEAQ. The CDR3 covers 15 residues. V was clipped by 5 bases and J by 2 bases; unmatched bases: 3. CDR3: CASSLGLAGTYEQYF. CDR3 coding DNA: TGTGCCAGCAGCCTGGGACTAGCGGGGACCTACGAGCAGTACTTC.

This clone was observed a single time. This chain joins TRBV5-1 and TRBJ2-1, with 7 bases matching TRBD1. The CDR3 extends over 12 amino acids. Per the germline V gene, CDR1 is SGHRS and CDR2 is YFSETQ. Trimming at V came to 2 bases and at J to 9 bases, leaving 2 bases not matched to a gene. CDR3 sequence (DNA): TGCGCCAGCAGCTTACACAGGGGTGAGCAGTTCTTC. It yields the protein CASSLHRGEQFF.

The chain combines TRBV2 with TRBJ2-7; D is perhaps TRBD2 (6 bases). This CDR3 has 15 residues. V gave up 5 bases and J gave up 5 bases, with 19 bases separating them. CDR1 is SNHLY and CDR2 is FYNNEI in the germline V gene. CDR3: CASSFEGLASDEQYF. The CDR3 DNA sequence: TGTGCCAGCAGTTTCGAGGGGCTAGCGAGCGACGAGCAGTACTTC.

The CDR3 DNA is TGCGCCAGCAGTGAAATAAGCGTGCCGGAGACCCAGTACTTC. Translating gives CASSEISVPETQYF. The genes are TRBV10-2 and TRBJ2-5; D is unresolved. V was clipped by 3 bases and J by 5 bases, with 13 bases between them. This CDR3 is built from 14 residues. Germline assignment: CDR1 WSHSY and CDR2 SAAADI.

This chain connects TRBV7-2 to TRBJ2-1; TRBD2 agrees at 7 bases. Germline assignment: CDR1 SGHTA and CDR2 FQGNSA. The CDR3 has 15 amino acids. With 3 bases clipped from V and 2 bases from J, the junction kept 4 bases outside the gene matches. The CDR3 DNA reads TGTGCCAGCAGCTTTCGGGAGGAGCCCTACAATGAGCAGTTCTTC. Translated: CASSFREEPYNEQFF.

This rearrangement joins TRBV7-3 to TRBJ2-5, with TRBD1 matching 10 bases. The CDR3 runs to 16 residues. CDR1 is SGHTA and CDR2 is FQGTGA in the germline V gene. V lost 0 bases and J lost 5; bases outside the gene matches: 6. The CDR3 DNA follows: TGTGCCAGCAGCTTAACGGGGACAGGGGAGCGGGAGACCCAGTACTTC. As protein: CASSLTGTGERETQYF.

The rearrangement uses TRBV2 and TRBJ1-2; 7 bases map to TRBD1. Germline CDR1 SNHLY, CDR2 FYNNEI. The trim removed 8 bases at V and 2 bases at J, leaving 17 bases unmatched. The length of the CDR3 is 17 residues. The CDR3 loop is CASGDAASQGKNYGYTF. Written as DNA, the CDR3 is TGTGCCAGCGGGGACGCGGCATCACAGGGGAAAAACTATGGCTACACCTTC.

This clone has just one count. This chain joins TRBV7-2 and TRBJ2-7; D is perhaps TRBD2 (6 bases). V lost 1 base and J lost 2, with 15 bases in between. Per germline, CDR1 SGHTA and CDR2 FQGNSA. This CDR3 comprises 16 residues. The CDR3, as DNA: TGTGCCAGCAGCTTAGGGGCGGGGAATAGGGCCTACGAGCAGTACTTC. Its translation is CASSLGAGNRAYEQYF.

The J gene is TRBJ1-1, the V gene TRBV11-2; D not resolved. The germline V gene has CDR1 SGHAT and CDR2 FQNNGV. V lost 5 bases and J 3 bases, leaving 16 bases between the germline ends. The CDR3 has 15 amino acids. The CDR3 sequence: CASSPGRSVDTEAFF. CDR3 nucleotides: TGTGCCAGCAGCCCGGGTCGCTCGGTGGACACTGAAGCTTTCTTT.

This clone was detected only once. J is TRBJ2-5 and V is TRBV7-2; 10 bases map to TRBD2. The CDR3 extends over 17 amino acids. J lost 5 bases, V lost 5 bases, and 14 bases had no gene match. Germline CDR1 SGHTA, CDR2 FQGNSA. CDR3 sequence (DNA): TGTGCCAGCAGCCGAAAACCGGGACTAGCGTTTCAGGAGACCCAGTACTTC. This codes for CASSRKPGLAFQETQYF.

This chain uses TRBV5-8 with TRBJ1-4, with no clear D. Trimming cost V 0 bases and J 4 bases, with 10 bases left between them. Germline loops: CDR1 SGHTS, CDR2 YDEGEE. The CDR3 has 15 residues. CDR3 DNA: TGTGCCAGCAGCTTGGAATCCAGGTTTAATGAAAAACTGTTTTTT. Translation: CASSLESRFNEKLFF.

A single count supports this clone. This chain connects TRBV5-1 to TRBJ1-6; D not resolved. Trimming left V 0 bases short and J 6 bases short, with 7 bases between. The CDR3 is made up of 14 amino acids. Per the germline V gene, CDR1 is SGHRS and CDR2 is YFSETQ. CDR3 region: CASSLGLGNSPLHF. DNA for the CDR3: TGCGCCAGCAGCTTGGGCCTAGGTAATTCACCCCTCCACTTT.

This rearrangement joins TRBV9 to TRBJ1-1; TRBD1 might be the D (5 bases). The CDR3 is 15 amino acids. With 2 bases removed from V and 1 base from J, the gap between germline ends came to 12 bases. The V gene's germline CDR1 is SGDLS and CDR2 YYNGEE. CDR3 sequence: CASSVRTDTNTEAFF. The CDR3 DNA reads as TGTGCCAGCAGCGTCCGAACGGACACGAACACTGAAGCTTTCTTT.